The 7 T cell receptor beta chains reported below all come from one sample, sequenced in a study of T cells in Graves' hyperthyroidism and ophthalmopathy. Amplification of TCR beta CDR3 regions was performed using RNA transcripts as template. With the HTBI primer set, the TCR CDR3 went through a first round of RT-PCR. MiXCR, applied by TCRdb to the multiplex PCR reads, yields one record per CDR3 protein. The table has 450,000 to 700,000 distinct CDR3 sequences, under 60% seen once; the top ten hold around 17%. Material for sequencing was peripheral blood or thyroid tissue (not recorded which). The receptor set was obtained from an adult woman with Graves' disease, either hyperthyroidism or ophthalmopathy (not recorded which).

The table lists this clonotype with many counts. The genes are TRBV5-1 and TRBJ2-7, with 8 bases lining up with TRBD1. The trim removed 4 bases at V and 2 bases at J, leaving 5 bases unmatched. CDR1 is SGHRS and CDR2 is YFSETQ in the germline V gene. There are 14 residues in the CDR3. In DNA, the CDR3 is TGCGCCAGCAGCAACGGACAGGGTACCTACGAGCAGTACTTC. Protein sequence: CASSNGQGTYEQYF.

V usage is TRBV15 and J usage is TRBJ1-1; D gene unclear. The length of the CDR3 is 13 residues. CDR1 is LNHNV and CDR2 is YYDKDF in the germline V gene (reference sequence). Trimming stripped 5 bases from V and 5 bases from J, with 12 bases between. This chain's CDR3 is CATSALGRTEAFF. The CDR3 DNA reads TGTGCCACCAGCGCACTAGGGAGGACTGAAGCTTTCTTT.

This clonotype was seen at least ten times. The CDR3 protein is CASSPKGRGYGYTF. The CDR3 DNA follows: TGTGCCAGCAGCCCTAAGGGTCGGGGCTATGGCTACACCTTC. The chain links TRBV7-9 to TRBJ1-2; D gene uncertain. The CDR3 consists of 14 residues. The ends were cut back, 5 bases at V and 4 bases at J, with 14 bases in the middle. Germline CDR1 is SEHNR and CDR2 is FQNEAQ (reference sequence).

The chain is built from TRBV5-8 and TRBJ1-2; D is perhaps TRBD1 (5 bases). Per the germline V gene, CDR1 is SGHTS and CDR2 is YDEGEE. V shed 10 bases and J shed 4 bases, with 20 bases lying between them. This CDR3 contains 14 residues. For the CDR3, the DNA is TGTGCCGCGACTGGGACGGTTTGGGGCTATGGCTACACCTTC. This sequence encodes CAATGTVWGYGYTF.

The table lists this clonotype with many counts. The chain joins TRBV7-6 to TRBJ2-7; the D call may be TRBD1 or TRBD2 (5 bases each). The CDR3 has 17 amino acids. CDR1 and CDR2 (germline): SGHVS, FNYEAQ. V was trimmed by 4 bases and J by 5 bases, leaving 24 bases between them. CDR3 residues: CASSSTRARDGDHEQYF. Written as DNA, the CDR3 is TGTGCCAGCAGCTCCACACGGGCTAGGGATGGGGACCACGAGCAGTACTTC.

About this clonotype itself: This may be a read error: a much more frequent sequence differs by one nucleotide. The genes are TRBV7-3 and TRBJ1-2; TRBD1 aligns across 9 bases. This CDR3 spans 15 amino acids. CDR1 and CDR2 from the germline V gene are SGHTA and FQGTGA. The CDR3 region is CASSHPTGGAYGYIF. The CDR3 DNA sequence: TGCGCCAGCAGCCATCCCACAGGGGGCGCCTATGGCTACATCTTC.

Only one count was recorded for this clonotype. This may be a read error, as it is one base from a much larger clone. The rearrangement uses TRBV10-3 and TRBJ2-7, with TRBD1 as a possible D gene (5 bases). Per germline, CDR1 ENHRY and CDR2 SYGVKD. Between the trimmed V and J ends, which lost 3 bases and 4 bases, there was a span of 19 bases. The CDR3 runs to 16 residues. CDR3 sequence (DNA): TGTGCCATCAGTGACAGGGCCAGATCCGGCTTATACGAGCAGTACTTC. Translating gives CAISDRARSGLYEQYF.